This TCR beta chain is from a study of cytomegalovirus exposure and HLA in healthy donors. 13 Jbeta primers and 60 Vbeta primers were used for the PCR. The protocol was immunoSEQ multiplex PCR, while the TCRdb copy is restricted to in-frame clones and leaves out a portion. The data hold 110,000 or so clones, with under 80% observed a single time. Study conclusions and caveats: By HLA locus, TCR association rates varied in a later analysis, with DRB1 showing the most and HLA-C the fewest. The analysis excluded some indistinguishable V segments, including TRBV6-2 and TRBV6-3. A later analysis linked a missense DCLRE1C variant to TCR beta V- and J-gene trimming.

The V end was cut by 1 base, the J end by 1 base, with 5 bases between. The CDR3 sequence is 14 residues long. Germline CDR1 is LNHNV and CDR2 is YYDKDF (reference sequence). For this clone: Antigen specificity is unknown.

The TCR sequence derives from a woman aged 45-60 years in good health and CMV-seropositive. The V and J genes are TRBV15 and TRBJ1-3; D not resolved. Source material: PBMCs. Written as DNA, the CDR3 is TGTGCCACCAGCAGAGGAGGGTCTGGAAACACCATATATTTT. Residues: CATSRGGSGNTIYF.